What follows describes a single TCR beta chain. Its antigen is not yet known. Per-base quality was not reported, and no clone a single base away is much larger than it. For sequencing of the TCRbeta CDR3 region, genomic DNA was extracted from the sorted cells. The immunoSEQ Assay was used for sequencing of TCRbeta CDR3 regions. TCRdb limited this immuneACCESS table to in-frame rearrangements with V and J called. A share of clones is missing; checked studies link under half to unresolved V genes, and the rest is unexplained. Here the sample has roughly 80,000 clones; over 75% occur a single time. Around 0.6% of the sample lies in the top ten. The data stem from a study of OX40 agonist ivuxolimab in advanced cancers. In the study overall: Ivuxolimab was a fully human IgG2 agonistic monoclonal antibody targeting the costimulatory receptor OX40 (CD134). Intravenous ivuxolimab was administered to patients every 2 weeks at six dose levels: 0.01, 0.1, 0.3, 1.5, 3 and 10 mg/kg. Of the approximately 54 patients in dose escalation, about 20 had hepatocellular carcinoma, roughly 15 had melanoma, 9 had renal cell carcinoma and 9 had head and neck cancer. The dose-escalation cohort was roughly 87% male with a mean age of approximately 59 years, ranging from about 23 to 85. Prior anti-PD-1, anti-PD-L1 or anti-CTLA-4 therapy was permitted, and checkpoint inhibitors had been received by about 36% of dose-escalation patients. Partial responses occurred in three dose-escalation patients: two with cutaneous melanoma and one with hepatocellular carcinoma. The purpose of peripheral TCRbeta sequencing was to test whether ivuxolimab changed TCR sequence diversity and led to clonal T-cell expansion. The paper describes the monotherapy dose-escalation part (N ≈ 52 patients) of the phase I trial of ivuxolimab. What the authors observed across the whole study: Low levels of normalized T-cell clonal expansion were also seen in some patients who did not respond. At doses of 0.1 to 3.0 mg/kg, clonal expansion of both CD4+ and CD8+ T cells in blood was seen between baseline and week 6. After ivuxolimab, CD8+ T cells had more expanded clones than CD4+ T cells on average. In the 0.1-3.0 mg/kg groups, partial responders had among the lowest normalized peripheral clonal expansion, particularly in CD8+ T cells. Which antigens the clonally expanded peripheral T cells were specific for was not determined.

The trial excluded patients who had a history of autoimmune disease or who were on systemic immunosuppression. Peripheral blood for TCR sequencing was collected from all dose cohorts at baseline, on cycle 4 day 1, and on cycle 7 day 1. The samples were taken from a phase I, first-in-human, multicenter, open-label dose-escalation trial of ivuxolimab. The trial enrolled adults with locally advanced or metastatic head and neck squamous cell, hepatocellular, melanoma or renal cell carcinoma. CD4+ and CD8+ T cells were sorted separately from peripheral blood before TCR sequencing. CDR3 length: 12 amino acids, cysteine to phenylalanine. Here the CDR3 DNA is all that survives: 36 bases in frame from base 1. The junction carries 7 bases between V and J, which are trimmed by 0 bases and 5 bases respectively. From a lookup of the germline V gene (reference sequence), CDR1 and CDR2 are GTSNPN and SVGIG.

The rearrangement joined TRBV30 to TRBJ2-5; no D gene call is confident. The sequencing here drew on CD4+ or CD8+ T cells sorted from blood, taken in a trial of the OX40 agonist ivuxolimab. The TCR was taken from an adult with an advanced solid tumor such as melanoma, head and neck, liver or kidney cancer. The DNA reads TGTGCCTGGAGTGTCACTAAGGAGACCCAGTACTTC. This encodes CAWSVTKETQYF.